The next 14 T cell receptor beta chains were all read from a single sample in a study of cytomegalovirus exposure and HLA in healthy donors. Vbeta (60) and Jbeta (13) primers were used in the PCR. Only in-frame clones appear in the TCRdb table, and some are missing; sequencing was by immunoSEQ multiplex PCR. This sample contains about 200,000 clones. Source material: PBMCs. The source of these receptors is a girl aged 2-10 years in good health and CMV-seropositive.

V usage is TRBV5-1 and J usage is TRBJ1-4; 8 positions agree with TRBD1. The CDR3 extends over 14 amino acids. Trimming removed 3 bases from V and 8 bases from J; junction bases left unmatched: 6. In germline, CDR1 is SGHRS, CDR2 YFSETQ. DNA of the CDR3: TGCGCCAGCAGCTCGGACAGGGTTGGCGAAAAACTGTTTTTT. Its protein is CASSSDRVGEKLFF. The whole variable domain, filled in from reference TRBV5-1 and TRBJ1-4, reads KAGVTQTPRYLIKTRGQQVTLSCSPISGHRSVSWYQQTPGQGLQFLFEYFSETQRNKGNFPGRFSGRQFSNSRSEMNVSTLELGDSALYLCASSSDRVGEKLFFGSGTQLSVL.

The chain recombines TRBV6-1 with TRBJ2-2, with D hard to call. The CDR3 has 12 amino acids. Deletions cut 7 bases from V and 0 bases from J, with 3 bases between. Looked up from germline, CDR1 is MNHNS and CDR2 is SASEGT. For the CDR3, the DNA is TGTGCCAGCACAGCGAACACCGGGGAGCTGTTTTTT. Translated: CASTANTGELFF.

This rearrangement joins TRBV5-1 to TRBJ1-5, with D possibly matching TRBD1 (5 bases). Looked up from germline, CDR1 is SGHRS and CDR2 is YFSETQ. The CDR3 is made up of 14 amino acids. V was shortened by 4 bases and J by 5 bases, with 13 bases between the two germline ends. CDR3 loop: CASSPDLGHQPQHF. Here the CDR3 DNA reads TGCGCCAGCAGCCCGGATTTGGGGCATCAGCCCCAGCATTTT.

The chain combines TRBV18 with TRBJ1-5; 8 bases fit TRBD1. With 3 bases clipped from V and 6 bases from J, the junction kept 7 bases outside the gene matches. The CDR3 loop spans 15 amino acids. CDR1 KGHSH and CDR2 LQKENI come from the germline V gene. The CDR3 reads CASSPTGGGGQPQHF. CDR3 coding DNA: TGTGCCAGCTCACCTACAGGGGGAGGAGGTCAGCCCCAGCATTTT.

The V gene is TRBV7-9, the J gene TRBJ1-1, with D perhaps TRBD1 (5 bases). This CDR3 region has 10 residues. The V end lost 10 bases, the J end lost 8 bases, and 11 bases lay between the germline ends. The germline CDR1 and CDR2 sequences are SEHNR and FQNEAQ (reference sequence). For the CDR3, the DNA is TGTGCCACCGCGGACAACGAAGCTTTCTTT. It encodes CATADNEAFF.

The chain couples TRBV28 to TRBJ2-2; D is perhaps TRBD1 (6 bases). Trimming stripped 5 bases from V and 1 base from J, with 14 bases between. The CDR3 runs 16 residues. Germline loops: CDR1 MDHEN, CDR2 SYDVKM. In nucleotides, the CDR3 is TGTGCCAGCAGTCCCCTCACCAGGGGGAACACCGGGGAGCTGTTTTTT. It encodes CASSPLTRGNTGELFF.

The V gene is TRBV6-5, the J gene TRBJ1-2; D unclear. The germline gives CDR1 MNHEY, CDR2 SVGAGI. Trimming took off 5 bases at V and 7 bases at J, with 11 bases between the two ends. The CDR3 totals 12 residues. CDR3 region: CASSTGEVGYTF. As DNA, the CDR3 is TGTGCCAGCAGTACCGGGGAGGTTGGCTACACCTTC.

This rearrangement joins TRBV7-2 to TRBJ2-2; maybe TRBD2 (5 bases). CDR1 and CDR2 from the germline V gene are SGHTA and FQGNSA. The CDR3 totals 14 residues. The V gene lost 4 bases and the J gene lost 1 base, with 7 bases spanning the gap. The CDR3 protein is CASSYRGNTGELFF. CDR3 in DNA: TGTGCCAGCAGCTACCGGGGGAACACCGGGGAGCTGTTTTTT.

The V call is TRBV11-3, the J call TRBJ1-3; 7 positions agree with TRBD1. J lost 2 bases, V lost 5 bases, and 9 bases had no gene match. Germline V CDR1 and CDR2: SGHNT, YENEEA. The CDR3 contains 16 residues. CDR3 amino acids: CASSKSDRATGNTIYF. The CDR3 DNA reads as TGTGCCAGCAGCAAAAGTGACAGGGCTACTGGAAACACCATATATTTT.

The chain combines TRBV5-1 with TRBJ2-7, with TRBD1 as a possible D gene (5 bases). Germline V gives CDR1 SGHRS, CDR2 YFSETQ. V was pared by 4 bases and J by 0 bases, with 14 bases between. This CDR3 has 15 amino acids. The CDR3, as DNA: TGCGCCAGCAGCGAAGACAGCCCCTACTCCTACGAGCAGTACTTC. Translation gives CASSEDSPYSYEQYF.

The genes are TRBV19 and TRBJ2-1; the D is unclear. The V gene lost 2 bases and the J gene lost 4 bases, with 18 bases spanning the gap. CDR3 length: 17 amino acids. The germline CDR1 and CDR2 sequences are LNHDA and SQIVND (reference sequence). As DNA, the CDR3 is TGTGCCAGTAGTATATTCGCAAGCGAAACTGGGTACAATGAGCAGTTCTTC. Protein product: CASSIFASETGYNEQFF.

The rearrangement joins TRBV10-3 to TRBJ1-5, with D possibly TRBD1 on 5 matching bases. CDR1 is ENHRY, CDR2 SYGVKD, per germline. The length of the CDR3 is 13 residues. The germline V and J ends were trimmed by 2 bases and 6 bases, with 8 bases remaining between them. The CDR3 nucleotides are TGTGCCATCAGTGAGCAGGGTAGTCAGCCCCAGCATTTT. This encodes CAISEQGSQPQHF.

The chain combines TRBV5-6 with TRBJ2-7; 7 bases fit TRBD2. The CDR3 is made up of 13 amino acids. V was pared by 4 bases and J by 11 bases, with 12 bases of the junction left unmatched. Germline CDR1 SGHDT, CDR2 YYEEEE. CDR3 residues: CASSPGGSGGEYF. The CDR3 region has the DNA TGTGCCAGCAGCCCCGGGGGGTCTGGCGGGGAGTACTTC.

The gene calls are TRBV6-5 and TRBJ1-2; D gene uncertain. Germline CDR1 MNHEY, CDR2 SVGAGI. The V and J ends lost 2 bases and 2 bases respectively, with 3 bases between them. CDR3 size: 12 residues. In DNA, the CDR3 is TGTGCCAGCAGTTACGGCAACTATGGCTACACCTTC. Translation: CASSYGNYGYTF.